Included here is one T cell receptor beta chain sequence, with context. What it binds is unknown. Both 60 Vbeta primers and 13 Jbeta primers went into the PCR. The data were produced by immunoSEQ multiplex PCR, yet TCRdb's version contains in-frame clones alone and is incomplete. This sample has under 90,000 clones, with 70% to 85% found just once. V trimming: 0 bases; J trimming: 6 bases; junction bases outside the gene matches: 6. Looked up from germline, CDR1 is LNHNV and CDR2 is YYDKDF (reference sequence). This CDR3 is built from 16 residues. This entry is derived from a study of cytomegalovirus exposure and HLA in healthy donors. The study, taken as a whole, reports: Per published accounts, TCR beta sequences correctly predicted the HLA-A and HLA-B alleles of most subjects.

This sequence joins TRBV15 and TRBJ2-1; 9 nucleotides align to TRBD2. The sequence derives from a man between 40 and 49 years old in good health and CMV-seropositive. The specimen was PBMCs. DNA of the CDR3: TGTGCCACCAGCAGAGATCTGCGGGAGGGTGGCAATGAGCAGTTCTTC. It codes for CATSRDLREGGNEQFF.